These 20 T cell receptor beta chains share one sample of origin, sequenced in a study of human T cells and chemical hapten exposure. Time point reported: patch test 1, 2 weeks after DPC sensitization. Sample treatment: therapeutic diphenylcyclopropenone sensitization with weekly scalp DPC. TCRdb reprocessed the RACE reads with MiXCR, giving one entry per CDR3 protein. The sample includes about 380,000 distinct CDR3 sequences, around 5% seen only once; the top ten take 2% to 2.5%. This specimen consisted of whole blood, obtained in connection with sensitization to the hapten diphenylcyclopropenone (DPC). These receptors were taken from a woman in her forties or fifties with alopecia areata. Some clones in this sample may be carry-over from other donors' samples.

The V gene is TRBV6-2 or TRBV6-3, the J gene TRBJ2-7, with 7 bases lining up with TRBD2. The germline V gene has CDR1 MNHEY and CDR2 SVGEGT. The length of the CDR3 is 13 residues. J was trimmed by 3 bases and V by 7 bases; bases with no gene match: 6. The CDR3 nucleotides read TGTGCCAGCACCCTAGCGGACTACTACGAGCAGTACTTC. Protein sequence: CASTLADYYEQYF.

This clonotype showed up many times. This rearrangement joins TRBV12-3 or TRBV12-4 to TRBJ1-5; maybe TRBD1 (5 bases). Trimming cost V 4 bases and J 2 bases, with 12 bases left between them. The CDR3 contains 15 residues. CDR3 in DNA: TGTGCCAGCAGTTGGGCGGGGGGAGGCAATCAGCCCCAGCATTTT. It yields the protein CASSWAGGGNQPQHF.

The V call is TRBV7-2, the J call TRBJ1-2; 7 nucleotides align to TRBD1. V gave up 5 bases and J gave up 7 bases; unmatched junction bases: 4. The CDR3 has 12 amino acids. Germline values: CDR1 SGHTA, CDR2 FQGNSA. CDR3 in amino acids: CASSIGTVGYTF. The CDR3 DNA reads TGTGCCAGCAGCATAGGGACAGTTGGCTACACCTTC.

J is TRBJ2-4 and V is TRBV6-1; D may be TRBD2 (5 bases). CDR1 is MNHNS, CDR2 SASEGT, per germline. The CDR3 has 17 residues. V was pared by 1 base and J by 1 base, with 14 bases between. The CDR3 DNA reads TGTGCCAGCAGTGAAGTACGGGCGGGCCTCGCCAAAAACATTCAGTACTTC. Translation: CASSEVRAGLAKNIQYF.

The table lists this clonotype with many counts. The gene calls are TRBV7-2 and TRBJ1-2; 10 bases are a match to TRBD1. This CDR3 is built from 16 residues. V lost 4 bases and J lost 4; bases outside the gene matches: 9. CDR1 is SGHTA, CDR2 FQGNSA, per germline. CDR3 region: CASSSDRGRMSYGYTF. The CDR3 DNA reads as TGTGCCAGCAGCTCCGACAGGGGGCGCATGTCCTATGGCTACACCTTC.

In this sample, this clonotype turned up many times. V is TRBV6-6 and J is TRBJ1-6, with 8 bases that match TRBD1. The ends lost 2 bases at V and 11 bases at J; junction bases unmatched: 5. The CDR3 contains 14 residues. The germline CDR1 and CDR2 sequences are MNHNY and SVGAGI (reference sequence). The CDR3 loop reads CASSYGQGETPLHF. CDR3 nucleotides: TGTGCCAGCAGTTACGGACAGGGCGAGACACCCCTCCACTTT.

The sample holds many counts of this clonotype. The genes are TRBV27 and TRBJ1-1; 12 bases fit TRBD1. The CDR3 runs 15 residues. V dropped 5 bases and J dropped 1; count of bases not matched to a gene: 2. Per the germline V gene, CDR1 is MNHEY and CDR2 is SMNVEV (reference sequence). The CDR3 spells CASSVGQGANTEAFF. DNA for the CDR3: TGTGCCAGCAGTGTGGGACAGGGGGCGAACACTGAAGCTTTCTTT.

The count of this clonotype is one. V is TRBV20-1 and J is TRBJ1-2, with TRBD1 matching 12 bases. The V and J ends lost 5 bases and 9 bases, in that order; junction bases with no gene match: 10. This CDR3 contains 14 residues. Germline CDR1 DFQATT, CDR2 SNEGSKA (reference sequence). CDR3 amino acids: CSALPGTGGKSYTF. CDR3 nucleotides: TGCAGTGCTCTGCCCGGGACAGGGGGCAAAAGCTACACCTTC.

This clonotype was picked up a small number of times. The CDR3 loop reads CASNRDSSTDTQYF. DNA of the CDR3: TGTGCCAGCAACCGGGACAGTAGCACAGATACGCAGTATTTT. The chain recombines TRBV12-3 or TRBV12-4 with TRBJ2-3; TRBD1 matches at 7 bases. This CDR3 comprises 14 residues. V shed 7 bases, J shed 0 bases, and the junction held 4 bases outside the gene matches.

This clonotype was picked up many times. This chain connects TRBV30 to TRBJ1-1, with D unresolved. The CDR3 has 12 residues. The ends were cut back, 2 bases at V and 0 bases at J, with 4 bases in the middle. Germline V gene data show CDR1 as GTSNPN and CDR2 as SVGIG (reference sequence). Here the CDR3 reads CAWSLMNTEAFF. The CDR3 region has the DNA TGTGCCTGGAGTTTGATGAACACTGAAGCTTTCTTT. The whole variable domain, filled in from reference TRBV30 and TRBJ1-1, reads SQTIHQWPATLVQPVGSPLSLECTVEGTSNPNLYWYRQAAGRGLQLLFYSVGIGQISSEVPQNLSASRPQDRQFILSSKKLLLSDSGFYLCAWSLMNTEAFFGQGTRLTVV.

This clonotype showed up many times. The V call is TRBV30, the J call TRBJ2-5, with D possibly TRBD1 on 5 matching bases. With 0 bases removed from V and 7 bases from J, the gap between germline ends came to 6 bases. Germline CDR1 is GTSNPN and CDR2 is SVGIG (reference sequence). The CDR3 covers 11 residues. CDR3 in DNA: TGTGCCTGGAGTGTTGGGGCGACCCAGTACTTC. Its translation is CAWSVGATQYF.

This clonotype was observed at least ten times. The rearrangement links TRBV12-3 or TRBV12-4 to TRBJ2-1; 12 nucleotides match TRBD2. After removal of 3 bases from V and 10 bases from J, the junction contained 7 bases not matched to a gene. CDR3 length: 15 amino acids. Here the CDR3 reads CASSLGPGLAGEQFF. The CDR3, as DNA: TGTGCCAGCAGTTTGGGCCCGGGACTAGCGGGCGAGCAGTTCTTC.

At least ten counts were recorded for this clonotype. This sequence joins TRBV27 and TRBJ1-2; D uncertain. This CDR3 is built from 11 residues. The ends were cut back, 9 bases at V and 5 bases at J, with 10 bases in the middle. Germline V CDR1 and CDR2: MNHEY, SMNVEV (reference sequence). CDR3 in DNA: TGTGCCAGTTTCGACTTGTATGGCTACACCTTC. The encoded protein is CASFDLYGYTF.

This clonotype was counted many times. This sequence joins TRBV7-9 and TRBJ2-3; 9 bases align to TRBD2. CDR1 and CDR2 (germline): SEHNR, FQNEAQ (reference sequence). J lost 4 bases, V lost 1 base, and 3 bases had no gene match. The CDR3 loop spans 15 amino acids. CDR3 coding DNA: TGTGCCAGCAGCTTAGGCGGGGGGGCCCCAGATACGCAGTATTTT. It yields the protein CASSLGGGAPDTQYF. Full variable domain (remainder filled in from reference TRBV7-9 and TRBJ2-3): DTGVSQNPRHKITKRGQNVTFRCDPISEHNRLYWYRQTLGQGPEFLTYFQNEAQLEKSRLLSDRFSAERPKGSFSTLEIQRTEQGDSAMYLCASSLGGGAPDTQYFGPGTRLTVL.

The CDR3 sequence is CASSFAGTRNTIYF. The DNA for the CDR3 is TGTGCCAGCAGCTTTGCGGGGACCCGAAACACCATATATTTT. The rearrangement links TRBV5-6 to TRBJ1-3; D may be TRBD1 (5 bases). The CDR3 has 14 residues. V lost 2 bases to trimming and J lost 5 bases, with 11 bases between them. CDR1 SGHDT and CDR2 YYEEEE come from the germline V gene.

This clonotype occurred a few times. The chain joins TRBV28 to TRBJ1-5, with TRBD1 matching over 7 bases. V trimming: 3 bases; J trimming: 7 bases; junction bases outside the gene matches: 9. CDR3 length equals 15 residues. Germline CDR1 reads MDHEN; CDR2 reads SYDVKM. The CDR3 DNA reads TGTGCCAGCAGTTTCCCTACAGGGGCCGTCCAGCCCCAGCATTTT. Protein: CASSFPTGAVQPQHF.

This clonotype was found many times. This chain joins TRBV24-1 and TRBJ2-1; D is perhaps TRBD2 (5 bases). The ends were cut back, 3 bases at V and 6 bases at J, with 5 bases in the middle. The V gene's germline CDR1 is KGHDR and CDR2 SFDVKD. CDR3 size: 12 residues. In DNA form, the CDR3 reads TGTGCCACCAGTGATAGCGGCAATGAGCAGTTCTTC. It yields the protein CATSDSGNEQFF.

This clonotype was observed at least ten times. The V and J genes are TRBV23-1 and TRBJ2-5; D might be TRBD1 (6 bases). TRBV23-1 is filed as an ORF, its function uncertain. The CDR3 runs to 13 residues. V was cut by 2 bases and J by 3 bases, with 7 bases left in between. CDR3 sequence: CASSQAGEETQYF. DNA of the CDR3: TGCGCCAGCAGTCAAGCAGGGGAAGAGACCCAGTACTTC.

This clonotype was observed a handful of times. The V call is TRBV29-1, the J call TRBJ2-1; D unclear. Trimming left V 6 bases short and J 4 bases short, with 10 bases between. Germline CDR1 reads SQVTM; CDR2 reads ANQGSEA. CDR3 length: 12 residues. CDR3 in DNA: TGCAGCGTGGGTAGGAGATACAATGAGCAGTTCTTC. Encoded protein: CSVGRRYNEQFF.

This clonotype was detected a few times. The chain employs TRBV29-1 and TRBJ2-6, with 11 bases identical to TRBD1. The V gene end was trimmed by 6 bases and the J gene end by 3 bases; junction bases not matched to a gene: 7. The CDR3 length is 16 residues. CDR1 SQVTM and CDR2 ANQGSEA come from the germline V gene. The CDR3: CSVEDRGLSGANVLTF. CDR3 bases: TGCAGCGTCGAGGACAGGGGGCTTAGTGGGGCCAACGTCCTGACTTTC.